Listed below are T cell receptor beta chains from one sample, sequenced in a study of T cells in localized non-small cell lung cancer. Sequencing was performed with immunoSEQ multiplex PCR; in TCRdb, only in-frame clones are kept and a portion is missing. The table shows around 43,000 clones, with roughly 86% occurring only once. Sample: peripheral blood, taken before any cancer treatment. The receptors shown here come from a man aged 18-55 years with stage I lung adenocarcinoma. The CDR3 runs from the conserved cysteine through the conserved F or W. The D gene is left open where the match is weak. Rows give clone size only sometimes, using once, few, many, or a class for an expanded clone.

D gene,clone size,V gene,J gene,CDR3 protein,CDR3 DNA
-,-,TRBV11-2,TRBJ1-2,CASSLASPINYGYTF,TGTGCCAGCAGCTTAGCCTCACCGATTAACTATGGCTACACCTTC
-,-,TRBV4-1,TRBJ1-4,CASSPRGTYSANEKLFF,TGCGCCAGCAGCCCCCGGGGGACTTACAGCGCTAATGAAAAACTGTTTTTT
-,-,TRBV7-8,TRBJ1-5,CASSWGAGITLNQPQHF,TGTGCCAGCAGCTGGGGGGCCGGGATAACTTTAAATCAGCCCCAGCATTTT
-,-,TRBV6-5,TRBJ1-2,CASSTTEHNYGYTF,TGTGCCAGCAGTACAACCGAACATAACTATGGCTACACCTTC
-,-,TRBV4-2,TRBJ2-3,CASSQDPRGGATDTQYF,TGTGCCAGCAGCCAAGATCCCCGCGGGGGCGCGACAGATACGCAGTATTTT
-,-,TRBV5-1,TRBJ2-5,CASSSDGAGTETQYF,TGCGCCAGCAGCAGCGACGGGGCCGGGACAGAGACCCAGTACTTC
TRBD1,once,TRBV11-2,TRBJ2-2,CASSSDRGSTGELFF,TGTGCCAGCAGCTCCGACAGGGGGTCCACCGGGGAGCTGTTTTTT
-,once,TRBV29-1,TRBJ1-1,CSVEVEGTTEAFF,TGCAGCGTTGAAGTCGAAGGGACCACTGAAGCTTTCTTT
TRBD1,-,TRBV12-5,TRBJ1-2,CASGTGGRGYTF,TGTGCTAGTGGGACAGGGGGCAGGGGCTACACCTTC
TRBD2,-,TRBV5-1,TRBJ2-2,CASSFSGENTGELFF,TGCGCCAGCAGTTTTAGCGGGGAAAACACCGGGGAGCTGTTTTTT
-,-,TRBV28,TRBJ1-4,CASSSGQASEKLFF,-
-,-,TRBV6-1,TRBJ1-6,CASSEVLGAFYF,TGTGCCAGCAGTGAAGTATTAGGGGCCTTCTACTTT
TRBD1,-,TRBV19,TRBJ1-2,CASSPQGVVSGYTF,TGTGCCAGTAGTCCACAGGGGGTTGTAAGTGGCTACACCTTC
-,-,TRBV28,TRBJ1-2,CASSSQKSNYGYTF,TGTGCCAGCAGTTCCCAAAAGTCTAACTATGGCTACACCTTC
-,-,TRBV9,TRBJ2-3,CASSVATSSTDTQYF,TGTGCCAGCAGCGTAGCTACTAGCTCCACAGATACGCAGTATTTT
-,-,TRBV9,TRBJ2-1,CASSVDSYNEQFF,TGTGCCAGCAGCGTAGACAGCTACAATGAGCAGTTCTTC
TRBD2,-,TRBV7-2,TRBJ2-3,CASSVGGGKVDTQYF,TGTGCCAGCAGCGTTGGCGGGGGGAAGGTCGATACGCAGTATTTT
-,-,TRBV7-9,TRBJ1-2,CASSNSGLLGYTF,TGTGCCAGCAGCAACTCGGGCCTTTTGGGCTACACCTTC
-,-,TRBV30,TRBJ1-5,CAWSVRAGNNQPQHF,TGTGCCTGGAGTGTACGGGCAGGAAACAATCAGCCCCAGCATTTT
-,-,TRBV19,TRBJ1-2,CASSPQGVNYGYTF,TGTGCCAGTAGCCCCCAGGGTGTGAACTATGGCTACACCTTC
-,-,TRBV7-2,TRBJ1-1,CASSLISGVPFF,TGTGCCAGCAGCTTAATATCAGGAGTTCCTTTCTTT
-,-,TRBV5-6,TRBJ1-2,CASSLTGSFYGYTF,TGTGCCAGCAGCTTGACGGGTAGCTTCTATGGCTACACCTTC
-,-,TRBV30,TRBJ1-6,CALSGSGKPLHF,TGTGCCTTATCAGGGTCGGGGAAACCCCTCCACTTT
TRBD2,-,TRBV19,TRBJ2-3,CASSGLAGGDTQYF,TGTGCCAGTAGTGGACTAGCGGGGGGAGATACGCAGTATTTT
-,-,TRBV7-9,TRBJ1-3,CASSPPAAADPPGNTIYF,TGTGCCAGCAGCCCCCCTGCGGCAGCAGACCCCCCTGGAAACACCATATATTTT
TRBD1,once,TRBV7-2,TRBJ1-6,CASSLHRTGPAGNSPLHF,TGTGCCAGCAGCTTACATAGGACAGGGCCAGCAGGGAATTCACCCCTCCACTTT
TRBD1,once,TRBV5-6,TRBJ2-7,CASSLGDRQGARQQYF,TGTGCCAGCAGCTTGGGGGACCGACAGGGGGCTAGGCAGCAGTACTTC
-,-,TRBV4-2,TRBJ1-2,CASSPAMRRGYGYTF,TGTGCCAGCAGCCCCGCGATGAGAAGGGGATATGGCTACACCTTC
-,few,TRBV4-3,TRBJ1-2,CASSQDFGGYTF,TGCGCCAGCAGCCAAGACTTCGGAGGCTACACCTTC
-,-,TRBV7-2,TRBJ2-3,CASSLAPGAADTQYF,TGTGCCAGCAGCTTAGCGCCAGGGGCAGCCGATACGCAGTATTTT
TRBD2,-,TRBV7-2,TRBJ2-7,CASSLAGGPSYEQYF,TGTGCCAGCAGCCTGGCGGGGGGGCCGTCCTACGAGCAGTACTTC
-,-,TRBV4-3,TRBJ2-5,CASSQRGRGLQETQYF,TGCGCCAGCAGCCAAAGGGGACGCGGCCTCCAAGAGACCCAGTACTTC
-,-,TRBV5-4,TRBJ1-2,CASSLTDLYGYTF,TGTGCCAGCAGCCTAACTGACCTCTATGGCTACACCTTC
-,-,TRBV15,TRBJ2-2,CATSPQRNTGELFF,TGTGCCACCAGCCCCCAACGGAACACCGGGGAGCTGTTTTTT
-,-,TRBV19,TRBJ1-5,CASMGLRDSNQPQHF,TGTGCCAGCATGGGATTGAGAGATAGCAATCAGCCCCAGCATTTT
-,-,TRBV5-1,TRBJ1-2,CASSVDSLDGYTF,TGCGCCAGCAGCGTGGATTCCTTGGATGGCTACACCTTC
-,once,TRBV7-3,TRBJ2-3,CASSLNPAATDTQYF,TGTGCCAGCAGCTTAAATCCAGCGGCCACAGATACGCAGTATTTT
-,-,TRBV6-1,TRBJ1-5,CASSRTAMGNQPQHF,TGTGCCAGCAGTCGGACAGCGATGGGCAATCAGCCCCAGCATTTT
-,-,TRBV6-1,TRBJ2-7,CASSGETFSYEQYF,TGTGCCAGCAGTGGGGAGACATTCTCCTACGAGCAGTACTTC
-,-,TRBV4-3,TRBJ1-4,CASSQVYGEKLFF,TGCGCCAGCAGCCAAGTTTACGGCGAAAAACTGTTTTTT
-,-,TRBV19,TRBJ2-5,CASSIGEETQYF,TGTGCCAGTAGTATAGGGGAAGAGACCCAGTACTTC
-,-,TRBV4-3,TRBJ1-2,CASSQDRGLGGEGYTF,TGCGCCAGCAGCCAAGATAGGGGCTTGGGTGGAGAGGGCTACACCTTC